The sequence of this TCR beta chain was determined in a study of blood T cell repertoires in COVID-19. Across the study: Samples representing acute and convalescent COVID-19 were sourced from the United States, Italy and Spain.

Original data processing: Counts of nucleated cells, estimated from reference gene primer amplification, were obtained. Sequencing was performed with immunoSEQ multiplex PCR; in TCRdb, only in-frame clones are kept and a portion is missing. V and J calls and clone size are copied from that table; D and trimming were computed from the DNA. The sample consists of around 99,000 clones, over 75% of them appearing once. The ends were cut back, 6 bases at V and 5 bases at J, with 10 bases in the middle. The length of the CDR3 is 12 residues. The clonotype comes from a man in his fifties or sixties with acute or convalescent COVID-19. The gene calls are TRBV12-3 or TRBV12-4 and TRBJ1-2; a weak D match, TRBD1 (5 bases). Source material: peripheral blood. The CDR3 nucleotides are TGTGCCAGCAGGTGGGGGGTATATGGCTACACCTTC. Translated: CASRWGVYGYTF.